Sequencing of this TCR beta chain was carried out in a study of OX40 agonist ivuxolimab in advanced cancers. For the study at large: At doses from 0.01 to 10 mg/kg, patients were given intravenous ivuxolimab every 2 weeks.

Sequencing was performed with immunoSEQ multiplex PCR; in TCRdb, only in-frame clones are kept and a portion is missing. There are about 45,000 clones in the sample; around nine tenths occur only once, and approximately 1% lies in the top ten. A remark on this clone: What it binds is not known.

General study points: Also present in some nonresponders was a low level of normalized T-cell clonal expansion.

The source of this sequence is an adult with an advanced solid tumor such as melanoma, head and neck, liver or kidney cancer. This sample comprised CD4+ or CD8+ T cells sorted from blood, obtained in a trial of the OX40 agonist ivuxolimab.

The CDR3 region is CASSSAHTGFSTDTQYF. The CDR3 region has the DNA TGTGCCAGCAGCTCCGCTCACACGGGCTTTAGCACAGATACGCAGTATTTT. The rearrangement links TRBV7-3 to TRBJ2-3, with D unresolved. The CDR3 spans 17 residues. With 4 bases removed from V and 0 bases from J, the gap between germline ends came to 17 bases. Germline CDR1 SGHTA, CDR2 FQGTGA.